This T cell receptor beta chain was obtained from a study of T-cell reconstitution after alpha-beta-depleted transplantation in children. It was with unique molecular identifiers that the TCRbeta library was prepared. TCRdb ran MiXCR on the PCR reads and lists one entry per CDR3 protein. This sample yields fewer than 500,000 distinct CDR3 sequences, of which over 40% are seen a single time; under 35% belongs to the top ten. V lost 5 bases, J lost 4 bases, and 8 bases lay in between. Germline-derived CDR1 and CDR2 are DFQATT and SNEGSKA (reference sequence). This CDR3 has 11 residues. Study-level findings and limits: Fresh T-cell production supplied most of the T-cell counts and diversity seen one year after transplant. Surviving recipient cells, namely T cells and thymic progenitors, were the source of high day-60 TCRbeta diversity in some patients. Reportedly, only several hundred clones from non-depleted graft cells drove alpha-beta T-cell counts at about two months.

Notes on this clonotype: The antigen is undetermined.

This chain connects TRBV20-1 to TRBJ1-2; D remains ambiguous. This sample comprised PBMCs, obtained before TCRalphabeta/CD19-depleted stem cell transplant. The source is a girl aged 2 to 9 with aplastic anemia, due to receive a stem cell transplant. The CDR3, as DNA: TGCAGTGCTTATGGAGCCTATGGCTACACCTTC. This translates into CSAYGAYGYTF.